The rows below give T cell receptor beta chains drawn from one sample of a study of blood T cells in healthy people across ages. TCRdb re-called the 5' RACE reads with MiXCR, one entry per CDR3 protein. This sample has 750,000 or so distinct CDR3 sequences, with roughly 25% found just once. The same specimen was also included in a second study, on T cells of mothers and their children.

Sequencing input: blood. The receptors shown here come from a boy aged 5-17 years in good health. Both conserved end residues are part of each CDR3. The D gene is left open where the match is weak. Only some rows state a clone size, as once, few, many or a class for expanded clones.

V: TRBV10-1
D: .
size: few
J: TRBJ2-3
CDR3: CASSHKSTDTQYF
DNA: TGCGCCAGCAGTCACAAAAGCACAGATACGCAGTATTTT

V: TRBV12-3/TRBV12-4
D: .
size: once
J: TRBJ2-5
CDR3: CASSGAVSLETQYF
DNA: TGTGCCAGCAGCGGCGCTGTTTCTTTGGAGACCCAGTACTTC

V: TRBV2
D: TRBD2
size: once
J: TRBJ2-1
CDR3: CASSALGTSRDEQFF
DNA: TGTGCCAGCAGCGCACTAGGGACTAGCCGAGATGAGCAGTTCTTC

V: TRBV7-8
D: TRBD2
size: .
J: TRBJ2-7
CDR3: CASSLGGLAVSYEQYF
DNA: TGTGCCAGCAGCTTAGGAGGGCTAGCGGTCTCCTACGAGCAGTACTTC

V: TRBV29-1
D: TRBD2
size: .
J: TRBJ2-1
CDR3: CSAGTSARSYNEQFF
DNA: TGCAGCGCAGGAACTAGCGCGCGCTCCTACAATGAGCAGTTCTTC

V: TRBV11-2
D: TRBD1
size: few
J: TRBJ2-5
CDR3: CASRPRTGAQETQYF
DNA: TGTGCCAGCAGACCGAGGACAGGGGCACAAGAGACCCAGTACTTC

V: TRBV2
D: .
size: few
J: TRBJ2-3
CDR3: CASSLRVADTQYF
DNA: TGTGCCAGCAGTCTTCGGGTAGCAGATACGCAGTATTTT

V: TRBV7-8
D: TRBD2
size: .
J: TRBJ2-7
CDR3: CASSLVSGRTFEQYF
DNA: TGTGCCAGCAGCCTCGTTAGCGGGAGGACGTTCGAGCAGTACTTC

V: TRBV7-9
D: .
size: .
J: TRBJ2-7
CDR3: CASSLGGGLASYEQYF
DNA: TGTGCCAGCAGCTTGGGAGGGGGGCTCGCCTCCTACGAGCAGTACTTC

V: TRBV7-2
D: .
size: few
J: TRBJ2-5
CDR3: CASSFGGPGETQYF
DNA: TGTGCCAGCAGCTTCGGGGGGCCGGGAGAGACCCAGTACTTC

V: TRBV7-8
D: TRBD2
size: .
J: TRBJ2-7
CDR3: CASSSPYGTSDYEQYF
DNA: TGTGCCAGCAGCTCCCCTTACGGGACTAGCGATTACGAGCAGTACTTC

V: TRBV12-3/TRBV12-4
D: TRBD1
size: .
J: TRBJ1-2
CDR3: CASSLTRTGGDYGYTF
DNA: TGTGCCAGCAGTCTGACCCGGACAGGGGGGGACTATGGCTACACCTTC

V: TRBV7-2
D: .
size: .
J: TRBJ2-3
CDR3: CASSFGRRVTDTQYF
DNA: TGTGCCAGCAGCTTCGGGAGAAGGGTCACAGATACGCAGTATTTT

V: TRBV20-1
D: TRBD2
size: many
J: TRBJ2-3
CDR3: CSATGGGLADTQYF
DNA: TGCAGTGCCACAGGCGGGGGTTTGGCAGATACGCAGTATTTT

V: TRBV20-1
D: TRBD2
size: .
J: TRBJ2-5
CDR3: CSARDGRLAGLETQYF
DNA: TGCAGTGCTAGAGATGGAAGACTAGCGGGTCTAGAGACCCAGTACTTC

V: TRBV7-9
D: TRBD1
size: .
J: TRBJ2-7
CDR3: CASSLVGTGFHEQYF
DNA: TGTGCCAGCAGCTTAGTTGGGACAGGGTTCCACGAGCAGTACTTC

V: TRBV7-9
D: .
size: .
J: TRBJ2-7
CDR3: CASSPRTGTTYEQYF
DNA: TGCGCCAGCAGCCCACGTACAGGGACAACGTACGAGCAGTACTTC

V: TRBV9
D: .
size: few
J: TRBJ2-2
CDR3: CASSVAVVAVNTGELFF
DNA: TGTGCCAGCAGCGTAGCGGTAGTAGCGGTGAACACCGGGGAGCTGTTTTTT

V: TRBV12-3/TRBV12-4
D: .
size: .
J: TRBJ2-7
CDR3: CASRSSGPNEQYF
DNA: TGTGCCAGCAGATCCTCGGGGCCCAACGAGCAGTACTTC

V: TRBV14
D: .
size: .
J: TRBJ1-4
CDR3: CASSRSTGKGEKLFF
DNA: TGTGCCAGCAGCCGTTCTACAGGGAAGGGGGAAAAACTGTTTTTT

V: TRBV28
D: .
size: many
J: TRBJ2-7
CDR3: CASSSEYEQYF
DNA: TGTGCCAGCAGCTCCGAGTACGAGCAGTACTTC

V: TRBV6-1
D: TRBD1
size: .
J: TRBJ2-7
CDR3: CASSENVGQGVRGLYF
DNA: TGTGCCAGCAGTGAAAACGTCGGACAGGGAGTCCGTGGGCTGTACTTC

V: TRBV12-3/TRBV12-4
D: .
size: few
J: TRBJ1-1
CDR3: CASSLGEFYTEAFF
DNA: TGTGCCAGCAGTTTGGGCGAATTTTACACTGAAGCTTTCTTT

V: TRBV2
D: .
size: few
J: TRBJ1-5
CDR3: CASSPSSNNQPQHF
DNA: TGTGCCAGCAGTCCCTCGAGCAACAATCAGCCCCAGCATTTT

V: TRBV11-2
D: TRBD1
size: few
J: TRBJ2-5
CDR3: CASSLGDRVQETQYF
DNA: TGTGCCAGCAGCTTAGGGGACAGAGTCCAAGAGACCCAGTACTTC

V: TRBV29-1
D: TRBD2
size: .
J: TRBJ2-5
CDR3: CSVEDLRGEQYF
DNA: TGCAGCGTTGAAGATCTTCGGGGGGAGCAGTACTTC

V: TRBV12-3/TRBV12-4
D: .
size: few
J: TRBJ1-5
CDR3: CASSPWGAGRSQPQHF
DNA: TGTGCCAGCAGTCCTTGGGGTGCAGGAAGAAGTCAGCCCCAGCATTTT

V: TRBV11-2
D: .
size: .
J: TRBJ2-1
CDR3: CASSLGTAEDNEQFF
DNA: TGTGCCAGCAGCTTAGGGACGGCCGAGGACAATGAGCAGTTCTTC

V: TRBV9
D: TRBD2
size: many
J: TRBJ2-5
CDR3: CASSSRGGSLETQYF
DNA: TGTGCCAGCAGCTCAAGGGGCGGGAGCTTGGAGACCCAGTACTTC

V: TRBV24-1
D: TRBD2
size: few
J: TRBJ2-1
CDR3: CATSDPSAREDSYNEQFF
DNA: TGTGCCACCAGTGATCCTTCTGCGCGGGAGGACTCCTACAATGAGCAGTTCTTC

V: TRBV5-4
D: TRBD1
size: .
J: TRBJ2-5
CDR3: CASSYRGEETQYF
DNA: TGTGCCAGCAGCTACAGGGGGGAAGAGACCCAGTACTTC

V: TRBV20-1
D: .
size: few
J: TRBJ2-3
CDR3: CSARDLVSTDTQYF
DNA: TGCAGTGCTAGAGATCTAGTTTCCACAGATACGCAGTATTTT

V: TRBV5-1
D: TRBD1
size: .
J: TRBJ2-5
CDR3: CASSLQGQGSWETQYF
DNA: TGCGCCAGCAGCTTGCAAGGACAGGGGTCTTGGGAGACCCAGTACTTC

V: TRBV7-9
D: .
size: .
J: TRBJ2-5
CDR3: CASSLALGPETQYF
DNA: TGTGCCAGCAGCTTAGCCCTAGGACCAGAGACCCAGTACTTC

V: TRBV27
D: .
size: few
J: TRBJ2-6
CDR3: CASSLAYPGSGANVLTF
DNA: TGTGCCAGCAGTCTAGCCTACCCAGGGTCCGGGGCCAACGTCCTGACTTTC

V: TRBV20-1
D: .
size: .
J: TRBJ2-2
CDR3: CSARPYRDFNTGELFF
DNA: TGCAGTGCTAGGCCCTATCGAGACTTCAACACCGGGGAGCTGTTTTTT

V: TRBV6-1
D: .
size: .
J: TRBJ2-3
CDR3: CASSDSAITQYF
DNA: TGTGCCAGCAGTGACAGCGCAATCACGCAGTATTTT

V: TRBV18
D: TRBD2
size: few
J: TRBJ2-7
CDR3: CASSPNSGRSNEQYF
DNA: TGTGCCAGCTCACCTAATAGCGGGAGAAGCAACGAGCAGTACTTC

V: TRBV6-5
D: TRBD2
size: few
J: TRBJ2-1
CDR3: CASTGLAGAAEQFF
DNA: TGTGCCAGCACCGGACTAGCGGGAGCCGCTGAGCAGTTCTTC

V: TRBV4-3
D: TRBD1
size: few
J: TRBJ2-7
CDR3: CASSQDVRTGTYEQYF
DNA: TGCGCCAGCAGCCAAGACGTCCGGACAGGGACCTACGAGCAGTACTTC

V: TRBV29-1
D: TRBD1
size: few
J: TRBJ2-7
CDR3: CSATGTGTYEQYF
DNA: TGCAGCGCCACCGGGACAGGGACGTACGAGCAGTACTTC

V: TRBV5-5
D: .
size: .
J: TRBJ1-2
CDR3: CASSTGTRDGYTF
DNA: TGTGCCAGCAGCACCGGGACACGGGATGGCTACACCTTC

V: TRBV3-1
D: .
size: few
J: TRBJ2-7
CDR3: CASSQGPGTPYEQYF
DNA: TGTGCCAGCAGCCAAGGGCCCGGGACGCCCTACGAGCAGTACTTC

V: TRBV5-6
D: .
size: .
J: TRBJ2-2
CDR3: CASSLSTRLNTGELFF
DNA: TGTGCCAGCAGCTTGAGCACCCGACTGAACACCGGGGAGCTGTTTTTT

V: TRBV28
D: TRBD2
size: .
J: TRBJ2-1
CDR3: CASIDSGRASEQFF
DNA: TGTGCCAGCATCGACAGCGGGAGGGCCAGTGAGCAGTTCTTC

V: TRBV11-3
D: .
size: few
J: TRBJ1-6
CDR3: CASSLVGRFYPLHF
DNA: TGTGCCAGCAGCTTAGTCGGACGGTTTTATCCCCTCCACTTT

V: TRBV6-6
D: .
size: once
J: TRBJ1-1
CDR3: CASREILSPPEAFF
DNA: TGTGCCAGCAGGGAGATCCTTTCCCCCCCTGAAGCTTTCTTT

V: TRBV7-9
D: .
size: few
J: TRBJ2-1
CDR3: CASDLKFF
DNA: TGTGCCAGCGACCTGAAGTTCTTC

V: TRBV7-2
D: TRBD1
size: .
J: TRBJ2-4
CDR3: CASSSNRGSHIQYF
DNA: TGTGCCAGCAGCTCCAACAGGGGGTCACACATTCAGTACTTC

V: TRBV7-9
D: .
size: .
J: TRBJ2-3
CDR3: CAGSLVPGRSDTQYF
DNA: TGTGCCGGCAGCTTAGTTCCGGGGAGATCGGATACGCAGTATTTT

V: TRBV20-1
D: TRBD1
size: .
J: TRBJ1-5
CDR3: CSARGQDYSNQPQHF
DNA: TGCAGTGCTAGGGGACAGGATTATAGCAATCAGCCCCAGCATTTT